The 19 T cell receptor beta chains in this list originate from one sample, sequenced in a study of beta chain features in type 1 diabetes. The authors reverse transcribed all of the isolated RNA, so sequencing captured expressed TCRB transcripts. Using immunoSEQ multiplex PCR, the repertoire was profiled, and TCRdb retains in-frame clones only, with some absent. In the table there are about 350,000 clones, around 20% of which are singletons. The specimen sequenced was naive CD4+ T cells from blood. These receptors were collected from a woman aged 18-29 years in good health.

V gene TRBV18 combines with J gene TRBJ2-3; no clear D gene. CDR1 is KGHSH and CDR2 is LQKENI in the germline V gene. The length of the CDR3 is 14 residues. Trimming took off 0 bases at V and 0 bases at J, with 4 bases between the two ends. This CDR3 is CASSPPPSTDTQYF. CDR3 nucleotides: TGTGCCAGCTCACCACCTCCAAGCACAGATACGCAGTATTTT.

This clone occurred a few times. The same CDR3 is also encoded by other DNA sequences in this sample. The chain joins TRBV5-1 to TRBJ1-1; D remains unclear. With 1 base removed from V and 1 base from J, the gap between germline ends came to 5 bases. This CDR3 is 13 amino acids long. Germline V gene lookup returns CDR1 SGHRS and CDR2 YFSETQ. The CDR3 sequence is CASSLTRNTEAFF. As DNA, the CDR3 is TGCGCCAGCAGCTTGACAAGGAACACTGAAGCTTTCTTT.

The chain combines TRBV5-1 with TRBJ2-3; D possibly corresponds to TRBD1 (6 bases). CDR3 length: 15 amino acids. Germline-derived CDR1 and CDR2 are SGHRS and YFSETQ. Trimming pared 4 bases from V and 1 base from J, leaving 13 bases between. The CDR3 sequence: CASSQRDTRTDTQYF. The CDR3, as DNA: TGCGCCAGCAGCCAACGGGACACCCGCACAGATACGCAGTATTTT. Full variable domain (outside the CDR3, taken from reference TRBV5-1 and TRBJ2-3): KAGVTQTPRYLIKTRGQQVTLSCSPISGHRSVSWYQQTPGQGLQFLFEYFSETQRNKGNFPGRFSGRQFSNSRSEMNVSTLELGDSALYLCASSQRDTRTDTQYFGPGTRLTVL.

The chain recombines TRBV29-1 with TRBJ2-1, with a weak D call TRBD2 (5 bases). V was shortened by 3 bases and J by 15 bases, with 18 bases between the two germline ends. This CDR3 spans 12 amino acids. The germline gives CDR1 SQVTM, CDR2 ANQGSEA. CDR3 sequence: CSVDEGRGPPFF. For the CDR3, the DNA is TGCAGCGTTGACGAGGGTCGGGGTCCACCGTTCTTC.

This rearrangement joins TRBV7-2 to TRBJ2-3; D possibly corresponds to TRBD1 (5 bases). CDR3 size: 16 residues. V was pared by 1 base and J by 2 bases, with 13 bases between. CDR1 and CDR2 (germline): SGHTA, FQGNSA. The CDR3 DNA follows: TGTGCCAGCAGCTTAGAAAGTCCCAGGGACACAGATACGCAGTATTTT. This codes for CASSLESPRDTDTQYF.

The J gene is TRBJ2-2, the V gene TRBV4-1; the match to TRBD1 covers 10 bases. Germline CDR1 and CDR2: MGHRA and YSYEKL. J lost 7 bases, V lost 7 bases, and 6 bases had no gene match. The CDR3 sequence is 14 residues long. For the CDR3, the DNA is TGCGCCAGCATGCGGACAGGGGGAAGCGGGGAGCTGTTTTTT. It is translated as CASMRTGGSGELFF.

The chain carries TRBV9 and TRBJ2-1, with 8 bases identical to TRBD2. This CDR3 comprises 15 residues. V dropped 4 bases and J dropped 8; count of bases not matched to a gene: 11. CDR1 SGDLS and CDR2 YYNGEE come from the germline V gene. The CDR3 reads CASSSRGLESHEQFF. The DNA for the CDR3 is TGTGCCAGCAGCTCTAGGGGACTAGAGTCCCATGAGCAGTTCTTC.

This clone has just a few counts. The chain uses TRBV30 and TRBJ2-2; weak D call: TRBD1 (6 bases). Germline V gene sequence: CDR1 GTSNPN, CDR2 SVGIG (reference sequence). The CDR3 extends over 15 amino acids. V dropped 4 bases and J dropped 3 bases, with 15 bases sitting between them. Written as DNA, the CDR3 is TGTGCCTGGAAAGTTGCGACAGGCTACACCGGGGAGCTGTTTTTT. It specifies CAWKVATGYTGELFF. The full variable domain, its missing parts supplied by reference TRBV30 and TRBJ2-2, is SQTIHQWPATLVQPVGSPLSLECTVEGTSNPNLYWYRQAAGRGLQLLFYSVGIGQISSEVPQNLSASRPQDRQFILSSKKLLLSDSGFYLCAWKVATGYTGELFFGEGSRLTVL.

In its sample, this clone was seen a few times. CDR3 nucleotide sequence: TGTGCCAGCAGCGTCAGTCCCGAGGTCTACGAGCAGTACTTC. This sequence encodes CASSVSPEVYEQYF. The V and J genes are TRBV9 and TRBJ2-7; D is ambiguous. V was clipped by 2 bases and J by 3 bases, with 12 bases between them. Germline CDR1 reads SGDLS; CDR2 reads YYNGEE. This CDR3 is 14 amino acids long. The full variable domain, in which reference TRBV9 and TRBJ2-7 provide the parts outside the CDR3, is DSGVTQTPKHLITATGQRVTLRCSPRSGDLSVYWYQQSLDQGLQFLIQYYNGEERAKGNILERFSAQQFPDLHSELNLSSLELGDSALYFCASSVSPEVYEQYFGPGTRLTVT.

This clone has more than one count but fewer than ten. The rearrangement links TRBV5-4 to TRBJ1-1; TRBD1 matches at 7 bases. The CDR3 sequence is 16 residues long. J lost 1 base, V lost 4 bases, and 10 bases had no gene match. Germline-derived CDR1 and CDR2 are SGHNT and YYREEE (reference sequence). This CDR3 is CASSPDWDSRNTEAFF. In DNA, the CDR3 is TGTGCCAGCAGCCCCGACTGGGACAGCCGGAACACTGAAGCTTTCTTT.

This sequence joins TRBV12-5 and TRBJ2-3; 7 bases map to TRBD1. V was pared by 5 bases and J by 0 bases, with 5 bases of the junction left unmatched. Germline V CDR1 and CDR2: LGHNT, FRNRAP. This CDR3 has 15 amino acids. The CDR3 coding sequence is TGTGCTAGTGGTCAGAGGACAGGAAGCACAGATACGCAGTATTTT. It specifies CASGQRTGSTDTQYF.

Here the CDR3 reads CASSQASTDTEAFF. Here the CDR3 DNA reads TGTGCCAGCAGTCAGGCGAGCACAGACACTGAAGCTTTCTTT. The chain uses TRBV2 and TRBJ1-1; D is ambiguous. This CDR3 has 14 residues. The V end lost 5 bases, the J end lost 3 bases, and 13 bases lay between the germline ends. CDR1 and CDR2 from the germline V gene are SNHLY and FYNNEI.

In this sample, this clone turned up a few times. J is TRBJ2-7 and V is TRBV4-1, with D unclear. Germline V lookup: CDR1 MGHRA, CDR2 YSYEKL. V shed 1 base and J shed 2 bases, with 12 bases lying between them. CDR3 length equals 15 residues. CDR3 DNA sequence: TGCGCCAGCAGCCAAGCGAGCGCCCGCACCTACGAGCAGTACTTC. This codes for CASSQASARTYEQYF.

The chain links TRBV5-4 to TRBJ2-1; 9 bases line up with TRBD2. Germline V gene data show CDR1 as SGHNT and CDR2 as YYREEE (reference sequence). V was clipped by 6 bases and J by 13 bases; unmatched bases: 14. The CDR3 loop spans 14 amino acids. CDR3 DNA sequence: TGTGCCAGCAACTCACGAACCGGCGGGACTAGCCAGTTCTTC. Translating it yields CASNSRTGGTSQFF.

This clone was counted only a few times. This sequence joins TRBV6-5 and TRBJ2-5; the D gene is possibly TRBD1 (6 bases). The CDR3 spans 15 residues. The V and J ends lost 5 bases and 2 bases respectively, with 15 bases between them. The V gene's germline CDR1 is MNHEY and CDR2 SVGAGI. The CDR3 DNA reads as TGTGCCAGCAGTAAACAGGGTTTACTTCAAGAGACCCAGTACTTC. Its translation: CASSKQGLLQETQYF.

This chain joins TRBV6-6 and TRBJ1-2; D gene ambiguous. Trimming removed 4 bases at V and 0 bases at J, with 9 bases between. CDR1 and CDR2 (germline): MNHNY, SVGAGI (reference sequence). The CDR3 is made up of 14 amino acids. The DNA for the CDR3 is TGTGCCAGCAGTTCCTCCAGTTCTAACTATGGCTACACCTTC. Its protein is CASSSSSSNYGYTF.

Only a few counts were recorded for this clone. V is TRBV7-3 and J is TRBJ1-2, with 7 bases lining up with TRBD1. Germline CDR1 is SGHTA and CDR2 is FQGTGA. The J segment lost 8 bases and the V segment lost 5 bases, leaving 8 bases of the junction unmatched. The CDR3 spans 13 residues. The CDR3, as DNA: TGTGCCAGCAGCCCGGACAGGTCTGGGGGCTACACCTTC. This translates into CASSPDRSGGYTF.

The rearrangement links TRBV7-2 to TRBJ1-1; D gene uncertain. Trimming cost V 5 bases and J 8 bases, with 9 bases left between them. The CDR3 has 11 residues. Germline V lookup: CDR1 SGHTA, CDR2 FQGNSA. The CDR3 loop is CASSQWFEAFF. CDR3 bases: TGTGCCAGCAGCCAGTGGTTCGAAGCTTTCTTT.

This clone was recorded a few times. The chain joins TRBV25-1 to TRBJ1-6; 10 bases fit TRBD1. V lost 4 bases to trimming and J lost 6 bases; unmatched junction nucleotides: 6. This CDR3 contains 16 residues. Germline-derived CDR1 and CDR2 are MGHDK and SYGVNS. The CDR3 DNA sequence: TGTGCCAGCAGTGGCGCTGGGACAGGGGCTAATTCACCCCTCCACTTT. Protein product: CASSGAGTGANSPLHF.